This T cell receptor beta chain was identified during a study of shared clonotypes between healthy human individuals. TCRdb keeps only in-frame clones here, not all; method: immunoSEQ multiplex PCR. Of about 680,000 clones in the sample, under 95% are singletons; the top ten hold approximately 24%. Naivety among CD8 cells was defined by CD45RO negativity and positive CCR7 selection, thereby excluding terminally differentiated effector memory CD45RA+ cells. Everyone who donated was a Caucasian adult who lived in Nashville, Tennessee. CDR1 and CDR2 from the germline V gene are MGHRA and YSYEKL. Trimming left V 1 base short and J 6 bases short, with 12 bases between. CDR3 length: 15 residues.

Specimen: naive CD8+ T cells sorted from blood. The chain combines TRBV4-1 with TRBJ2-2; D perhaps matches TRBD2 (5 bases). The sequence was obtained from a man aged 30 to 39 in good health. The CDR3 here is CASSQVGPGAGELFF. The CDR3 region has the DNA TGCGCCAGCAGCCAAGTGGGCCCCGGGGCCGGGGAGCTGTTTTTT.